This T cell receptor (beta chain) was sequenced during a study of tumor-infiltrating lymphocytes in primary liver carcinoma. The CDR3 contains 17 residues. Germline V gives CDR1 MNHNY, CDR2 SVGAGI (reference sequence). The tissue used was unsorted bulk material of 20-30 mg. RNA and DNA were co-extracted from it with the AllPrep DNA/RNA mini kit. Patients in the cohort were treatment-naive and living with chronic HBV infection. Sampling was performed at five separate regions of each tumor. Concerning this clonotype: Its antigen is as yet unknown. One junction end disagrees with the germline gene, perhaps due to a read error.

From roughly 0.5 ug total RNA, TCR beta cDNA was generated with a primer in the constant region. Libraries for TCR beta were built through three nested multiplex PCR rounds, which together made up a slightly modified ARM-PCR procedure. TRBV1-TRBV30 forward primers paired with a C-beta reverse primer were used in the first two PCR rounds, which ran around 10 cycles each. TCRdb reanalysed the multiplex PCR reads using MiXCR and keeps one entry per CDR3 protein. Among about 100,000 distinct CDR3 sequences listed, about 70% were seen once. Broader study findings: Tumor region pairs overlapped more than did tumor-adjacent and tumor-blood pairs.

Sequenced sample: liver tumor tissue from sampling region 5. Described subset: tumor region T5, tumor centre. This chain uses TRBV6-6 with TRBJ2-5, with 8 nucleotides matching TRBD2. The sequence derives from a woman aged 60-70 years with primary liver carcinoma and hepatitis B virus infection. DNA for the CDR3: TGTGTCAGCAGCCGAGGTTTAAGGAGCGGGAGTAGAGAGCCCCAGTACTTC. Translating it yields CVSSRGLRSGSREPQYF.